This TCR beta chain came from a study of control samples from healthy donors and cancer patients. J lost 1 base, V lost 5 bases, and 5 bases had no gene match. The V gene's germline CDR1 is MDHEN and CDR2 SYDVKM. This CDR3 has 15 amino acids. Repertoires were generated with immunoSEQ multiplex PCR, while TCRdb's copy carries only in-frame clones and drops some. Its clone listing holds approximately 190,000 clones. The chain carries TRBV28 and TRBJ2-3; 8 bases align to TRBD2. The sample taken for sequencing was blood. This receptor was obtained from a young woman in good health. For the CDR3, the DNA is TGTGCCAGCAGTCGTCCAGCGGGGGGCACAGATACGCAGTATTTT. Its protein product is CASSRPAGGTDTQYF.